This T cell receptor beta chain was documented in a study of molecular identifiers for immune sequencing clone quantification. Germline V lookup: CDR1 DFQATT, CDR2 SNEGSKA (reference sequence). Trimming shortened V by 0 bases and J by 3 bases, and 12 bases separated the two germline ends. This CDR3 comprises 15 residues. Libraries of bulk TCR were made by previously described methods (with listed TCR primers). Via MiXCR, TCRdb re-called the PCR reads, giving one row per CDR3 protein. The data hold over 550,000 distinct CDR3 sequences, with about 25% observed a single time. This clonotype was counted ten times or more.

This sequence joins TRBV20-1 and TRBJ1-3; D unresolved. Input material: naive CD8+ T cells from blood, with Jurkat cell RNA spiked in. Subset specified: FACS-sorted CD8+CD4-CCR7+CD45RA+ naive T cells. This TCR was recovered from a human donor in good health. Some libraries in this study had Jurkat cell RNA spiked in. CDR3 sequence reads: CSARDLDLNGNTIYF. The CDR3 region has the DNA TGCAGTGCTAGAGATTTAGATCTAAATGGAAACACCATATATTTT.